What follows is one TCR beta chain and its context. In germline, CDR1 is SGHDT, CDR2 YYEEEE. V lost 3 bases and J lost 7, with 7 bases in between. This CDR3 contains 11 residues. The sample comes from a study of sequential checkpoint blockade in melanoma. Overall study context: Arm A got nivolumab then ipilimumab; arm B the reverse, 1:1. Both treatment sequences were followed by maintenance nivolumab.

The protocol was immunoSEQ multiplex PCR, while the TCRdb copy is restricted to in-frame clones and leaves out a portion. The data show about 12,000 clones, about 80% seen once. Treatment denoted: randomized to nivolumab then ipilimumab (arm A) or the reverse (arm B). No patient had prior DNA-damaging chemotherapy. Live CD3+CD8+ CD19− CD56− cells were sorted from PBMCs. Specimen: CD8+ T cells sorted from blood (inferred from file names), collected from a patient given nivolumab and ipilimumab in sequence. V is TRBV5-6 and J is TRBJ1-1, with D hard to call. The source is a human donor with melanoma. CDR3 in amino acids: CASSSGDEAFF. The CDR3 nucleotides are TGTGCCAGCAGCTCCGGAGATGAAGCTTTCTTT.